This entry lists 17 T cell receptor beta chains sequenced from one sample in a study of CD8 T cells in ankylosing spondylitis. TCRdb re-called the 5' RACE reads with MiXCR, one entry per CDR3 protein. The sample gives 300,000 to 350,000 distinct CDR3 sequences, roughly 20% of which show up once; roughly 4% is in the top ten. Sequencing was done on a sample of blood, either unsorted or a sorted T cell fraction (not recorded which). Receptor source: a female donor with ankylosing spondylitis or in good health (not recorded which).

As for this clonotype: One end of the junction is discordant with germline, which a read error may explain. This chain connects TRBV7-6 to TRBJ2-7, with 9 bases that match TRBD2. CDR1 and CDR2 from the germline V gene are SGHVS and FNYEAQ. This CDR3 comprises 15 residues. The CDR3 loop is CAGSYGGRGVDEQYF. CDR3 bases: TGTGCCGGCAGCTATGGCGGGAGGGGCGTAGACGAGCAGTACTTC.

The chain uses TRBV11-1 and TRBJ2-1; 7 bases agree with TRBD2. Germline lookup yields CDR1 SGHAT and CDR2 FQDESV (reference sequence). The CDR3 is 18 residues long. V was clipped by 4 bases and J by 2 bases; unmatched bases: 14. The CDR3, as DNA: TGTGCCAGCAGCTCGATGGGCGGGCGGGGGACCACCTACAATGAGCAGTTCTTC. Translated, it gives CASSSMGGRGTTYNEQFF.

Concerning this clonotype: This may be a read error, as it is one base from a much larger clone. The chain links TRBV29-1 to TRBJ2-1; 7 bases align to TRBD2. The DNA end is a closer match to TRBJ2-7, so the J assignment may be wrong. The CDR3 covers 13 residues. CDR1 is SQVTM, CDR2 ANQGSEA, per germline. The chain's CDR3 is CSVRGRARNEQYF. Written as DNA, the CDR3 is TGCAGCGTCCGAGGGAGGGCAAGGAATGAGCAGTACTTC.

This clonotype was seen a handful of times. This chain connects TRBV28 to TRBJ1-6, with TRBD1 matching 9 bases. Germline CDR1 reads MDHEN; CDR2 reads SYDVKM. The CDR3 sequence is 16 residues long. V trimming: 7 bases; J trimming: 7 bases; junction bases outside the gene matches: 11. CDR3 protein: CASNLQGAGRNSPLHF. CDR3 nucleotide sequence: TGTGCCAGCAACCTACAGGGGGCGGGTCGGAATTCACCCCTCCACTTT. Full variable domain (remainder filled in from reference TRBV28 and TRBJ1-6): DVKVTQSSRYLVKRTGEKVFLECVQDMDHENMFWYRQDPGLGLRLIYFSYDVKMKEKGDIPEGYSVSREKKERFSLILESASTNQTSMYLCASNLQGAGRNSPLHFGNGTRLTVT.

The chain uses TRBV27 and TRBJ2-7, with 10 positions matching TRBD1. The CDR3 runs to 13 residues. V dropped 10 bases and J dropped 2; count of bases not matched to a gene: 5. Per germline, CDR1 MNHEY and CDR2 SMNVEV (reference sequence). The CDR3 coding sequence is TGTGCCACCGCCGGGACAGGGGCCTACGAGCAGTACTTC. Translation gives CATAGTGAYEQYF.

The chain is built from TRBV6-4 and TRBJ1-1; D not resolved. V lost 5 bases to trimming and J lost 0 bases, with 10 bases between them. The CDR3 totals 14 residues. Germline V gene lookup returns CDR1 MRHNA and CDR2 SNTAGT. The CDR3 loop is CASSPGSMNTEAFF. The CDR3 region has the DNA TGTGCCAGCAGTCCGGGCAGCATGAACACTGAAGCTTTCTTT.

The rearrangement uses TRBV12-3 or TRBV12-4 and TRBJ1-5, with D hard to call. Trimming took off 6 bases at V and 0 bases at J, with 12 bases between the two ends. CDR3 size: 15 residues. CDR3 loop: CASSPAGSSNQPQHF. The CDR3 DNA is TGTGCCAGCAGCCCAGCGGGGAGTAGCAATCAGCCCCAGCATTTT.

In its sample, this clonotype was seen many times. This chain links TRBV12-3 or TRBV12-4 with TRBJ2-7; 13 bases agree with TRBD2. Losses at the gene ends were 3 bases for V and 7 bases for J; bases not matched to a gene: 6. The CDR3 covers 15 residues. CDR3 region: CASSFTSGRAKEQYF. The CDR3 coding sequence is TGTGCCAGCAGTTTTACTAGCGGGAGGGCGAAAGAGCAGTACTTC.

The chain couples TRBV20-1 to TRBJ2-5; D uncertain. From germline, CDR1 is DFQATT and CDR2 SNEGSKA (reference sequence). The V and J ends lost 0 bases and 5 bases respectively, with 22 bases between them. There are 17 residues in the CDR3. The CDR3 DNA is TGCAGTGCTAGAGAAAACCGCCTTCCGCGCTCCCGGGAGACCCAGTACTTC. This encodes CSARENRLPRSRETQYF.

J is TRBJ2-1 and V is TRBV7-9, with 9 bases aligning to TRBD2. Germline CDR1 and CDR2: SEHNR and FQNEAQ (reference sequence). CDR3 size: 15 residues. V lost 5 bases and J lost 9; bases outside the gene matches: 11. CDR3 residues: CASSRLAGKRGEQFF. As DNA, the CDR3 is TGTGCCAGCAGCCGCCTAGCGGGGAAGAGGGGTGAGCAGTTCTTC. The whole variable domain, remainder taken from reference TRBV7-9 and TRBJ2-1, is DTGVSQNPRHKITKRGQNVTFRCDPISEHNRLYWYRQTLGQGPEFLTYFQNEAQLEKSRLLSDRFSAERPKGSFSTLEIQRTEQGDSAMYLCASSRLAGKRGEQFFGPGTRLTVL.

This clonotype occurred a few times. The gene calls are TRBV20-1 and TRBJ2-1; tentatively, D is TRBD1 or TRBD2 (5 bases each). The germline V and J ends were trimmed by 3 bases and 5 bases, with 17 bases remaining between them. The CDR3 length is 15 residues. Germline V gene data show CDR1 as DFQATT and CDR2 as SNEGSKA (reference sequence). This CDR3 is CSASVPGTPHNEQFF. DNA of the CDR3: TGCAGTGCTAGCGTTCCCGGGACCCCCCACAATGAGCAGTTCTTC.

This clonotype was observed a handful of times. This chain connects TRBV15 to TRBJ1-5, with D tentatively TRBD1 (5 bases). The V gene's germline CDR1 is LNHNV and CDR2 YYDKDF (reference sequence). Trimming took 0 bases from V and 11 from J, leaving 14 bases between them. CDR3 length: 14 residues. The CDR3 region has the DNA TGTGCCACCAGCAGAGATTTGGGGGGTAGGTCCCAGCATTTT. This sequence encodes CATSRDLGGRSQHF.

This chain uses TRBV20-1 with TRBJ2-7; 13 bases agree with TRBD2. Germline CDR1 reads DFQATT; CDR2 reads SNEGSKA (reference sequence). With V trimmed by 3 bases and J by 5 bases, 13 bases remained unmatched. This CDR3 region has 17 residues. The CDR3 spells CSARTQLAGGPRNEQYF. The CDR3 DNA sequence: TGCAGTGCTAGGACGCAACTAGCGGGAGGGCCGAGGAACGAGCAGTACTTC.

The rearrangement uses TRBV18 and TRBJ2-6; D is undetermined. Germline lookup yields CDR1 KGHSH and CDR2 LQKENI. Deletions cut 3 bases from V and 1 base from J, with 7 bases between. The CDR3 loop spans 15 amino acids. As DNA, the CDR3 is TGTGCCAGCTCACCGGCTCTATCTGGGGCCAACGTCCTGACTTTC. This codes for CASSPALSGANVLTF.

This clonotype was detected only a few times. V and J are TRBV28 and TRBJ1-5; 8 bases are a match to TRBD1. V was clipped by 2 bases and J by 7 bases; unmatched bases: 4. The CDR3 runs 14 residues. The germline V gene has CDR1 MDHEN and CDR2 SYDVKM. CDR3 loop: CASSLRRQGQPQHF. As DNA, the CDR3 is TGTGCCAGCAGTTTACGCCGACAGGGGCAGCCCCAGCATTTT.

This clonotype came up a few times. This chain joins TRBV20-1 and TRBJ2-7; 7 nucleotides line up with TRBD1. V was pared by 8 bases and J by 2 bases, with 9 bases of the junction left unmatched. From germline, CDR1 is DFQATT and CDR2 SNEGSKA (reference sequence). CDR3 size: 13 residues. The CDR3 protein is CSFEGTGAYEQYF. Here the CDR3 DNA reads TGCAGTTTCGAGGGAACAGGGGCCTACGAGCAGTACTTC.

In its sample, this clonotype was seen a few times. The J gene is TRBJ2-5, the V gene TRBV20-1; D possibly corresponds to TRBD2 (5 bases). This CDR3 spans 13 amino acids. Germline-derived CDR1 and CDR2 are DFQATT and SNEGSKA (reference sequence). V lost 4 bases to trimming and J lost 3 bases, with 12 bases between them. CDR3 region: CSAITRNKETQYF. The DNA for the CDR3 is TGCAGTGCTATAACTAGGAATAAAGAGACCCAGTACTTC.